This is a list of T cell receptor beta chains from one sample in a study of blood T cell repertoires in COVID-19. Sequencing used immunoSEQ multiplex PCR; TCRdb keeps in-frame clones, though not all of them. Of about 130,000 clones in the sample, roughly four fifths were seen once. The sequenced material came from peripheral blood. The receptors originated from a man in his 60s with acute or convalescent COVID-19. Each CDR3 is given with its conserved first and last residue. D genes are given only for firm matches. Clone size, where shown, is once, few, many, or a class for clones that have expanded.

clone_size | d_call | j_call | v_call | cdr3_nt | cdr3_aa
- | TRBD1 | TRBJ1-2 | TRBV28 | TGTGCCAGCAGGTCGGGACAGGGCGGCTATGGCTACACCTTC | CASRSGQGGYGYTF
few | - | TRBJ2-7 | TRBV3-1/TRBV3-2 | TGTGCCAGCAGCCAAGGAGCCTACGAGCAGTACTTC | CASSQGAYEQYF
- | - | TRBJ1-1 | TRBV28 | TGTGCCAGCAGTACGACGGGGGGGGCGGCGAACACTGAAGCTTTCTTT | CASSTTGGAANTEAFF
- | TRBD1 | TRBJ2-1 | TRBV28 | TGTGCCAGCACCACCCCAAGGACAGGACAGGAGCAGTTCTTC | CASTTPRTGQEQFF
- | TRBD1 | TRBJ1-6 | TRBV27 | TGTGCCAGCAGTCCCCGGACAGGGGGAAGGGGAAATTCACCCCTCCACTTT | CASSPRTGGRGNSPLHF
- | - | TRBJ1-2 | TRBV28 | TGTGCCAGCAGTTCCCCCCAGGAAAGCTATGGCTACACCTTC | CASSSPQESYGYTF
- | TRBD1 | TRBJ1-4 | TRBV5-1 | TGCGCCAGCAGCTTGGGAGTGACAGGGGGCCTGTGGACTAATGAAAAACTGTTTTTT | CASSLGVTGGLWTNEKLFF
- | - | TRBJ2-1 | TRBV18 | TGTGCCAGCTCACCAAGGCTAGCGAGCTCCTACAATGAGCAGTTCTTC | CASSPRLASSYNEQFF
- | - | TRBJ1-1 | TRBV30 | TGTGCCTGGAGTCCCCCGGTGCCTGAAGCTTTCTTT | CAWSPPVPEAFF
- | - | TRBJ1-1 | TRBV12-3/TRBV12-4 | TGTGCCAGCAGTTCGGGGGGAAACACTGAAGCTTTCTTT | CASSSGGNTEAFF
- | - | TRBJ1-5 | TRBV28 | TGTGCCAGCAGTTTATGGTTCACAGGGCCCAATCAGCCCCAGCATTTT | CASSLWFTGPNQPQHF
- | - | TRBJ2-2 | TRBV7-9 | TGTGCCAGTGCGGGAAGCGCGAACACCGGGGAGCTGTTTTTT | CASAGSANTGELFF
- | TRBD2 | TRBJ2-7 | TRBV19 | TGTGCCAGTAGGGGGGGGAATAGCTTCTCCTACGAGCAGTACTTC | CASRGGNSFSYEQYF
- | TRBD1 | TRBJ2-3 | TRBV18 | TGTGCCAGCTCACCCTCGACAGGGCTGGGCGCAGATACGCAGTATTTT | CASSPSTGLGADTQYF
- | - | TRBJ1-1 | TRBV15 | TGTGCCACCAGCAGAGAGGGGGGCACTGAAGCTTTCTTT | CATSREGGTEAFF
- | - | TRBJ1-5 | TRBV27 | TGTGCCAGCAGTTTGTCGGGGGTTCTTTTGCAGCCCCAGCATTTT | CASSLSGVLLQPQHF
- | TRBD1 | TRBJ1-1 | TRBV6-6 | TGTGCCAGCAGCCATGGCCGGACAGGGGATCGGGCTTTCTTT | CASSHGRTGDRAFF
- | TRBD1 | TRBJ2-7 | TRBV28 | TGTGCCAGCAGTTTAGGGACAGGGGCTACGAGGCAGTACTTC | CASSLGTGATRQYF
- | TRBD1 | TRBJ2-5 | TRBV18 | TGTGCCAGCTCACCAGGGCGGACAGGGGAAGAGACCCAGTACTTC | CASSPGRTGEETQYF
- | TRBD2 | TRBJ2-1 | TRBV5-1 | TGCGCCAGCAGCTTCGGGAGTGGGCTAGCGGGAGTGGAGTTCTTC | CASSFGSGLAGVEFF
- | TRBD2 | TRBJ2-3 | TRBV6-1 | TGTGCCAGCAGTGAAGGAGCGGGAGGTTACACAGATACGCAGTATTTT | CASSEGAGGYTDTQYF
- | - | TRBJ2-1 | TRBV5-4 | TGTGCCAGCAGCTCCCGGGGTGGCTACAATGAGCAGTTCTTC | CASSSRGGYNEQFF
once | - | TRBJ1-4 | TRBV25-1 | TGTGCCAGCAGTGAGATTTCGGCAGGGGCGGGTGAAAAACTGTTTTTT | CASSEISAGAGEKLFF
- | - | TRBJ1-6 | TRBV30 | TGTGCCTGGAGTGTAGGAGGGGCACCCCTCCACTTT | CAWSVGGAPLHF
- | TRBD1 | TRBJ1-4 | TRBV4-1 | TGCGCCAGCAGCCCTTGGGACAGGGGAGCCGCAACTAATGAAAAACTGTTTTTT | CASSPWDRGAATNEKLFF
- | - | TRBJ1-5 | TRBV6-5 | TGTGCCAGCAGACCACACCTAGACAGCAATCAGCCCCAGCATTTT | CASRPHLDSNQPQHF
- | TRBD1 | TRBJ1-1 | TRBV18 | TGTGCCAGCTATCCCCATCCAGGACAGGGGGGTAGTGAAGCTTTCTTT | CASYPHPGQGGSEAFF
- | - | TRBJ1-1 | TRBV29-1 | TGCAGCGTCGGGCCCGCGGGGGCCGGCACTGAAGCTTTCTTT | CSVGPAGAGTEAFF
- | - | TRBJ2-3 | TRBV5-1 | TGCGCCAGCAGCTTGGCCGGTCAGGGGAGCACAGATACGCAGTATTTT | CASSLAGQGSTDTQYF
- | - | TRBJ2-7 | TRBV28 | TGTGCCACCCACAGGACACCCTACGAGCAGTACTTC | CATHRTPYEQYF
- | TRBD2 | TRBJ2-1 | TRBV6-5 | TGTGCCAGCAGTTACTCCCTAGCGGGAGGTAAGGATGAGCAGTTCTTC | CASSYSLAGGKDEQFF
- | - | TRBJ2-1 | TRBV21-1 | TGTGCCAGCAGCAAGGAGGGGAGCTCCTACAATGAGCAGTTCTTC | CASSKEGSSYNEQFF
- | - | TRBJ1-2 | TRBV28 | TGTGCCAGCGGTCGGGGGAACTATGGCTACACCTTC | CASGRGNYGYTF